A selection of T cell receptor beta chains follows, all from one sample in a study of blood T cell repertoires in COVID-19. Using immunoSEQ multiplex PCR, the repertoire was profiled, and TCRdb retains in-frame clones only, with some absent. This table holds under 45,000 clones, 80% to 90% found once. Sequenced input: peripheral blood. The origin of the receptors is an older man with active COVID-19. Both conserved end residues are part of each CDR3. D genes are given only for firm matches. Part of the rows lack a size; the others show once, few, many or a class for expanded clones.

CDR3 protein: CASSFLRGLNNEQFF
CDR3 DNA: TGTGCCAGCAGTTTCCTCAGGGGGCTGAACAATGAGCAGTTCTTC
J gene: TRBJ2-1
V gene: TRBV28
D gene: TRBD1
clone size: -

CDR3 protein: CASSWVAGGGTGELFF
CDR3 DNA: TGTGCCAGCAGCTGGGTAGCGGGAGGAGGGACCGGGGAGCTGTTTTTT
J gene: TRBJ2-2
V gene: TRBV7-2
D gene: TRBD2
clone size: -

CDR3 protein: CASSLREYGYTF
CDR3 DNA: TGTGCCAGCAGTTTACGGGAATATGGCTACACCTTC
J gene: TRBJ1-2
V gene: TRBV28
D gene: -
clone size: -

CDR3 protein: CASSLNMRDTQYF
CDR3 DNA: TGTGCCAGCAGCTTAAATATGAGGGATACGCAGTATTTT
J gene: TRBJ2-3
V gene: TRBV11-3
D gene: -
clone size: -

CDR3 protein: CASSSLPQGGQETQYF
CDR3 DNA: TGTGCCAGCAGCTCCCTTCCCCAGGGTGGGCAAGAGACCCAGTACTTC
J gene: TRBJ2-5
V gene: TRBV9
D gene: -
clone size: few

CDR3 protein: CASSPPRTGAAFGGYTF
CDR3 DNA: TGTGCCAGCAGTCCCCCCCGGACAGGGGCTGCCTTTGGTGGCTACACCTTC
J gene: TRBJ1-2
V gene: TRBV25-1
D gene: TRBD1
clone size: -

CDR3 protein: CASSLQGSWTQYF
CDR3 DNA: TGTGCCAGCAGTTTACAGGGGTCGTGGACCCAGTACTTC
J gene: TRBJ2-5
V gene: TRBV28
D gene: -
clone size: -

CDR3 protein: CASRGGQGGNQPQHF
CDR3 DNA: TGTGCCAGCCGGGGAGGGCAGGGCGGGAATCAGCCCCAGCATTTT
J gene: TRBJ1-5
V gene: TRBV19
D gene: -
clone size: -

CDR3 protein: CASSKGQRMGNEQFF
CDR3 DNA: TGTGCCAGTAGTAAGGGACAGAGGATGGGGAATGAGCAGTTCTTC
J gene: TRBJ2-1
V gene: TRBV19
D gene: TRBD1
clone size: -

CDR3 protein: CASSIDIYNEQFF
CDR3 DNA: TGTGCCAGTAGTATAGATATCTACAATGAGCAGTTCTTC
J gene: TRBJ2-1
V gene: TRBV19
D gene: -
clone size: -

CDR3 protein: CAASPGGNTGELFF
CDR3 DNA: TGTGCCGCTAGTCCAGGGGGTAACACCGGGGAGCTGTTTTTT
J gene: TRBJ2-2
V gene: TRBV3-1/TRBV3-2
D gene: TRBD1
clone size: -

CDR3 protein: CASSPTGYGNQPQHF
CDR3 DNA: TGTGCCAGCAGTCCCACAGGGTACGGGAATCAGCCCCAGCATTTT
J gene: TRBJ1-5
V gene: TRBV28
D gene: -
clone size: -

CDR3 protein: CASSPDRAVSIYF
CDR3 DNA: TGTGCCAGCAGTCCGGACAGGGCTGTATCCATATATTTT
J gene: TRBJ1-3
V gene: TRBV6-5
D gene: TRBD1
clone size: -

CDR3 protein: CASSLTQLTGAYGYTF
CDR3 DNA: TGTGCCAGCAGCCTTACCCAACTGACAGGCGCCTATGGCTACACCTTC
J gene: TRBJ1-2
V gene: TRBV7-9
D gene: -
clone size: -

CDR3 protein: CASRLAGAVEQYF
CDR3 DNA: TGTGCCAGCAGGCTAGCGGGAGCGGTCGAGCAGTACTTC
J gene: TRBJ2-7
V gene: TRBV27
D gene: TRBD2
clone size: few

CDR3 protein: CASSSLAGLYEQYF
CDR3 DNA: TGTGCCAGCAGTTCCCTAGCGGGACTGTACGAGCAGTACTTC
J gene: TRBJ2-7
V gene: TRBV28
D gene: TRBD2
clone size: -

CDR3 protein: CASSWLGQGQGYGYTF
CDR3 DNA: TGTGCCAGCAGTTGGTTGGGCCAGGGGCAGGGCTATGGCTACACCTTC
J gene: TRBJ1-2
V gene: TRBV6-5
D gene: -
clone size: -

CDR3 protein: CASSQSGLPSSYNEQFF
CDR3 DNA: TGCGCCAGCAGCCAGTCCGGACTGCCTAGCTCCTACAATGAGCAGTTCTTC
J gene: TRBJ2-1
V gene: TRBV4-3
D gene: -
clone size: -

CDR3 protein: CASSQDKDSSYEQYF
CDR3 DNA: TGTGCCAGCAGCCAAGACAAGGACTCGTCCTACGAGCAGTACTTC
J gene: TRBJ2-7
V gene: TRBV4-2
D gene: -
clone size: few

CDR3 protein: CASSPEGGTSGNEQFF
CDR3 DNA: TGTGCCAGCAGCCCGGAGGGGGGGACTAGCGGGAATGAGCAGTTCTTC
J gene: TRBJ2-1
V gene: TRBV11-3
D gene: TRBD2
clone size: -

CDR3 protein: CASSGPQGAIQYF
CDR3 DNA: TGCGCCAGCAGCGGGCCACAGGGGGCGATCCAGTACTTC
J gene: TRBJ2-7
V gene: TRBV5-1
D gene: TRBD1
clone size: -

CDR3 protein: CASRGTGIRVDEKLFF
CDR3 DNA: TGTGCCAGTAGGGGGACTGGTATCCGGGTCGATGAAAAACTGTTTTTT
J gene: TRBJ1-4
V gene: TRBV19
D gene: -
clone size: -

CDR3 protein: CASSPVVAGTGELFF
CDR3 DNA: TGTGCCAGCAGCCCGGTGGTAGCTGGAACCGGGGAGCTGTTTTTT
J gene: TRBJ2-2
V gene: TRBV14
D gene: -
clone size: -

CDR3 protein: CATSEGHSGYGYTF
CDR3 DNA: TGTGCCACCAGTGAGGGCCACAGTGGCTATGGCTACACCTTC
J gene: TRBJ1-2
V gene: TRBV24-1
D gene: -
clone size: -

CDR3 protein: CAWSGTKSYEQYF
CDR3 DNA: TGTGCCTGGAGCGGGACAAAATCATACGAGCAGTACTTC
J gene: TRBJ2-7
V gene: TRBV30
D gene: -
clone size: -

CDR3 protein: CAWSADRGPYTF
CDR3 DNA: TGTGCCTGGAGTGCGGACAGGGGGCCCTACACCTTC
J gene: TRBJ1-2
V gene: TRBV30
D gene: TRBD1
clone size: medium-sized

CDR3 protein: CASSETANYGYTF
CDR3 DNA: TGTGCCAGCAGTGAAACGGCTAACTATGGCTACACCTTC
J gene: TRBJ1-2
V gene: TRBV2
D gene: -
clone size: -

CDR3 protein: CASSFSSLAGGSGANVLTF
CDR3 DNA: TGTGCCAGCAGTTTTTCCTCCCTAGCGGGAGGGTCTGGGGCCAACGTCCTGACTTTC
J gene: TRBJ2-6
V gene: TRBV27
D gene: TRBD2
clone size: -

CDR3 protein: CSAAPGGAGLHNEQFF
CDR3 DNA: TGCAGCGCGGCTCCAGGGGGTGCGGGGCTCCACAATGAGCAGTTCTTC
J gene: TRBJ2-1
V gene: TRBV29-1
D gene: -
clone size: -

CDR3 protein: CASSPSGTVKNIQYF
CDR3 DNA: TGTGCCAGCAGTCCTTCCGGGACAGTCAAAAACATTCAGTACTTC
J gene: TRBJ2-4
V gene: TRBV28
D gene: TRBD1
clone size: -

CDR3 protein: CASSEPVETQYF
CDR3 DNA: TGTGCCAGCAGTGAACCGGTCGAGACCCAGTACTTC
J gene: TRBJ2-5
V gene: TRBV6-1
D gene: -
clone size: -

CDR3 protein: CSAAGEPAQFF
CDR3 DNA: TGCAGTGCCGCGGGGGAGCCTGCGCAGTTCTTC
J gene: TRBJ2-1
V gene: TRBV20-1
D gene: TRBD2
clone size: -

CDR3 protein: CASSPAWETSGSNEQYF
CDR3 DNA: TGTGCCAGCAGCCCTGCCTGGGAGACTAGCGGGAGCAACGAGCAGTACTTC
J gene: TRBJ2-7
V gene: TRBV11-2
D gene: TRBD2
clone size: -

CDR3 protein: CASSWGRGATNEKLFF
CDR3 DNA: TGTGCCAGCAGCTGGGGGAGGGGAGCGACTAATGAAAAACTGTTTTTT
J gene: TRBJ1-4
V gene: TRBV5-6
D gene: -
clone size: -

CDR3 protein: CASARGNTEAFF
CDR3 DNA: TGTGCCAGTGCCCGAGGGAATACTGAAGCTTTCTTT
J gene: TRBJ1-1
V gene: TRBV6-5
D gene: -
clone size: -

CDR3 protein: CASSLGTMETQYF
CDR3 DNA: TGTGCCAGCAGCTTAGGGACTATGGAGACCCAGTACTTC
J gene: TRBJ2-5
V gene: TRBV7-2
D gene: -
clone size: -

CDR3 protein: CAISDVMGQGDYEQYF
CDR3 DNA: TGTGCCATCAGTGACGTTATGGGACAGGGAGACTACGAGCAGTACTTC
J gene: TRBJ2-7
V gene: TRBV10-3
D gene: TRBD1
clone size: -

CDR3 protein: CASSLGTGGTYGYTF
CDR3 DNA: TGTGCCAGCAGCCTGGGGACAGGGGGCACCTATGGCTACACCTTC
J gene: TRBJ1-2
V gene: TRBV11-2
D gene: TRBD1
clone size: -

CDR3 protein: CASSVPGQRDGYTF
CDR3 DNA: TGTGCCAGCAGCGTACCGGGACAGAGGGATGGCTACACCTTC
J gene: TRBJ1-2
V gene: TRBV7-6
D gene: TRBD1
clone size: -

CDR3 protein: CAIGTESTDTQYF
CDR3 DNA: TGTGCCATCGGGACAGAGAGCACAGATACGCAGTATTTT
J gene: TRBJ2-3
V gene: TRBV28
D gene: TRBD1
clone size: -

CDR3 protein: CASSPTEPSITEAFF
CDR3 DNA: TGTGCCAGCTCACCGACAGAGCCATCAATCACTGAAGCTTTCTTT
J gene: TRBJ1-1
V gene: TRBV18
D gene: -
clone size: -

CDR3 protein: CASSPVNEQFF
CDR3 DNA: TGTGCCAGCAGCCCCGTCAATGAGCAGTTCTTC
J gene: TRBJ2-1
V gene: TRBV7-2
D gene: -
clone size: -

CDR3 protein: CASSRKPTDTQYF
CDR3 DNA: TGTGCCAGCAGTCGTAAGCCGACAGATACGCAGTATTTT
J gene: TRBJ2-3
V gene: TRBV27
D gene: -
clone size: once

CDR3 protein: CASSLPGLSAYEQYF
CDR3 DNA: TGTGCCAGCAGTTTGCCGGGACTAAGCGCATACGAGCAGTACTTC
J gene: TRBJ2-7
V gene: TRBV6-2/TRBV6-3
D gene: TRBD2
clone size: -

CDR3 protein: CASSPGWSGRGQETQYF
CDR3 DNA: TGTGCCAGCAGCCCCGGATGGAGCGGAAGGGGGCAAGAGACCCAGTACTTC
J gene: TRBJ2-5
V gene: TRBV7-2
D gene: -
clone size: -

CDR3 protein: CASSQSTGTGVSNQPQHF
CDR3 DNA: TGCGCCAGCAGCCAATCAACCGGGACAGGAGTAAGCAATCAGCCCCAGCATTTT
J gene: TRBJ1-5
V gene: TRBV4-1
D gene: TRBD1
clone size: -

CDR3 protein: CASSLGRGSTDTQYF
CDR3 DNA: TGCGCCAGCAGCTTAGGGCGGGGGAGCACAGATACGCAGTATTTT
J gene: TRBJ2-3
V gene: TRBV5-1
D gene: TRBD2
clone size: -

CDR3 protein: CASAYAGANVLTF
CDR3 DNA: TGTGCTAGTGCTTATGCGGGGGCCAACGTCCTGACTTTC
J gene: TRBJ2-6
V gene: TRBV12-5
D gene: -
clone size: -

CDR3 protein: CASSSTGGSGNEQFF
CDR3 DNA: TGTGCCAGCAGCTCCACGGGAGGGAGTGGCAATGAGCAGTTCTTC
J gene: TRBJ2-1
V gene: TRBV11-2
D gene: TRBD2
clone size: -

CDR3 protein: CASRRPGTTNYGYTF
CDR3 DNA: TGTGCCAGCAGAAGGCCGGGGACAACTAACTATGGCTACACCTTC
J gene: TRBJ1-2
V gene: TRBV5-4
D gene: -
clone size: -

CDR3 protein: CATRLAGGRDEQYF
CDR3 DNA: TGTGCCACCCGACTAGCGGGGGGTAGGGACGAGCAGTACTTC
J gene: TRBJ2-7
V gene: TRBV19
D gene: TRBD2
clone size: -

CDR3 protein: CASSFDRGNQPQHF
CDR3 DNA: TGTGCCAGCAGCTTCGACAGGGGCAATCAGCCCCAGCATTTT
J gene: TRBJ1-5
V gene: TRBV7-2
D gene: TRBD1
clone size: -

CDR3 protein: CASSSLGGATDTQYF
CDR3 DNA: TGTGCCAGCAGCTCCCTAGGGGGTGCCACAGATACGCAGTATTTT
J gene: TRBJ2-3
V gene: TRBV9
D gene: -
clone size: -

CDR3 protein: CASSFEGNYEQYF
CDR3 DNA: TGTGCCAGCAGTTTTGAGGGAAACTACGAGCAGTACTTC
J gene: TRBJ2-7
V gene: TRBV12-3/TRBV12-4
D gene: -
clone size: few

CDR3 protein: CASSKDRGQSPLHF
CDR3 DNA: TGTGCCAGCAGCAAGGACAGGGGACAATCACCCCTCCACTTT
J gene: TRBJ1-6
V gene: TRBV7-2
D gene: TRBD1
clone size: -